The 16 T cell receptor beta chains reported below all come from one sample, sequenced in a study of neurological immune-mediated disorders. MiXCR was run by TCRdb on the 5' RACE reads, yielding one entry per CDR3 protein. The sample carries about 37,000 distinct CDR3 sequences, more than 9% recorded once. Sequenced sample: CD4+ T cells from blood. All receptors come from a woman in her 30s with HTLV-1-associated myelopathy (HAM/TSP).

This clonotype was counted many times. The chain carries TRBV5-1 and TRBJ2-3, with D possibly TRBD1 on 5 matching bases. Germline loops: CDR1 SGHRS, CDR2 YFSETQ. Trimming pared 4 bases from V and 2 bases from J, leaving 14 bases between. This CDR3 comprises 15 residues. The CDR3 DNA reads TGCGCCAGCAGCCGGACACACGTTGACACAGATACGCAGTATTTT. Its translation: CASSRTHVDTDTQYF.

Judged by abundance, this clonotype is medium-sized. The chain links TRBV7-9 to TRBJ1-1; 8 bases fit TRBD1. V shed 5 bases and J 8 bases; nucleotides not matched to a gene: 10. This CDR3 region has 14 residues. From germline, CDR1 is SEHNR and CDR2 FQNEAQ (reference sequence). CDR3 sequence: CASSPRTGLLEAFF. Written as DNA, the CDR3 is TGTGCCAGCAGCCCGAGGACAGGGTTATTAGAAGCTTTCTTT.

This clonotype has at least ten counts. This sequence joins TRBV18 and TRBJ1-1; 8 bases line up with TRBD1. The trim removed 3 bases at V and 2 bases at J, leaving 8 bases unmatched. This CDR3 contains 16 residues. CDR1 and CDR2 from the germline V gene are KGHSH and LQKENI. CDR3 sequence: CASSPVDRDHNTEAFF. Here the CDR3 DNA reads TGTGCCAGCTCACCGGTGGACAGGGACCACAACACTGAAGCTTTCTTT.

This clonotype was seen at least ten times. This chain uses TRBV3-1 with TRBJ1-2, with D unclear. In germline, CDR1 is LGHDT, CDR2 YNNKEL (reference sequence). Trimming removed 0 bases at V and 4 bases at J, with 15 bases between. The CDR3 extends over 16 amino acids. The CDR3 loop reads CASSQDRHSRVYGYTF. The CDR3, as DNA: TGTGCCAGCAGCCAAGATAGGCATTCTCGTGTCTATGGCTACACCTTC.

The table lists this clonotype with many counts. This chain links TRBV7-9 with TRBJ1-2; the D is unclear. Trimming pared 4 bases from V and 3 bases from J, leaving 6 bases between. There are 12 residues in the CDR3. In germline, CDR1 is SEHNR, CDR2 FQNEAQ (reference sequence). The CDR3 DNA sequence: TGTGCCAGCAGCTATCAGGACTATGGCTACACCTTC. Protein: CASSYQDYGYTF.

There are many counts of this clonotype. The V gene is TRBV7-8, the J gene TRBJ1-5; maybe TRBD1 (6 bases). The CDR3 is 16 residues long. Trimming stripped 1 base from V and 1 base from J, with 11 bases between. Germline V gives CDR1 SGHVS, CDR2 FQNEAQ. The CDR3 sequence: CASSLDMGASNQPQHF. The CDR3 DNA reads TGTGCCAGCAGCTTAGATATGGGGGCCAGCAATCAGCCCCAGCATTTT.

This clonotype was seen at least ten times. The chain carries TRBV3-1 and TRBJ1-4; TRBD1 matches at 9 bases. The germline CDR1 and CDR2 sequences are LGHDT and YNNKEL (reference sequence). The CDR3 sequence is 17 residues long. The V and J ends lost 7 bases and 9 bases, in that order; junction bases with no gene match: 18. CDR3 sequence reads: CASTPQQGAGIDKKLFF. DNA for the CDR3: TGTGCCAGCACCCCACAACAGGGGGCAGGTATCGATAAAAAACTGTTTTTT.

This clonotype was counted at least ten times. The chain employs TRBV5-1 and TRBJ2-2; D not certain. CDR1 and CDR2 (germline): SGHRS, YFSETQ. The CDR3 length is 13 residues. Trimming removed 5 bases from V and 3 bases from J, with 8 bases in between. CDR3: CASRTTYTGELFF. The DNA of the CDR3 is TGCGCCAGCAGAACTACCTACACCGGGGAGCTGTTTTTT.

The chain's CDR3 is CASSLASSSGNTIYF. The CDR3 nucleotides are TGTGCCAGCAGTTTAGCATCCTCCTCTGGAAACACCATATATTTT. The chain employs TRBV12-3 or TRBV12-4 and TRBJ1-3; unclear D gene. The V gene lost 0 bases and the J gene lost 0 bases, with 6 bases spanning the gap. This CDR3 has 15 amino acids.

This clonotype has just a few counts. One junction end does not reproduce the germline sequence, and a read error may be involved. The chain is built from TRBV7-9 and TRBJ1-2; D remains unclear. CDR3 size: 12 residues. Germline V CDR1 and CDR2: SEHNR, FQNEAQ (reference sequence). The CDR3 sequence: CASSLTWIGHTF. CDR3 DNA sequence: TGTGCCAGCAGCTTGACATGGATTGGCCACACCTTC.

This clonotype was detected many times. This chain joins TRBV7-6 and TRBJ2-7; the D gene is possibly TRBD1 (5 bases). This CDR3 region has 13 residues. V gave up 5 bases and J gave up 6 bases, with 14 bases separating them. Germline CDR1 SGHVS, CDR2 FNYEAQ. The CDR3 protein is CASSDRAGFEQYF. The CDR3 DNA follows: TGTGCCAGCAGCGACCGTGCAGGGTTCGAGCAGTACTTC.

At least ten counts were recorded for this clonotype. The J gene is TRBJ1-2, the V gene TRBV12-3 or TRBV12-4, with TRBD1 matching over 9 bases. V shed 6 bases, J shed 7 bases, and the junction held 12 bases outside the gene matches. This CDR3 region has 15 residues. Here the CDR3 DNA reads TGTGCCAGCAGCCCCCGTCACAGGGGGCTCGTTGGCTACACCTTC. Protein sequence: CASSPRHRGLVGYTF.

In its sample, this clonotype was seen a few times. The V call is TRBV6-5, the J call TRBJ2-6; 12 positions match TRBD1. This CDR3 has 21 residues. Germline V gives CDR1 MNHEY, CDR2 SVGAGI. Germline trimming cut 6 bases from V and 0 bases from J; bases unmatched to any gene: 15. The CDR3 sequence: CASSHLKGQGATSSGANVLTF. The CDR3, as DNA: TGTGCCAGCAGCCATCTAAAGGGACAGGGGGCTACGAGCTCTGGGGCCAACGTCCTGACTTTC.

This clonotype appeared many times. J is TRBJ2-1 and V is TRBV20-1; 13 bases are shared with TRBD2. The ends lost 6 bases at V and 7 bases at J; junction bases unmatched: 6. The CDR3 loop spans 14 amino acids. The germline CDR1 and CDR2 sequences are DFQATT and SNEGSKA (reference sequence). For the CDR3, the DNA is TGCAGTGCGTACACTAGCGGGGGGGGGAATGAGCAGTTCTTC. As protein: CSAYTSGGGNEQFF.

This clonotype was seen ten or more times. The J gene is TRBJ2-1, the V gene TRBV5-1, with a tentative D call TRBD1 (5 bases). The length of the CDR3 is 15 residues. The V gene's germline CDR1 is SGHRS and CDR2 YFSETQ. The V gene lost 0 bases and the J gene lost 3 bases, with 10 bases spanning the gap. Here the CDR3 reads CASSLALTDYNEQFF. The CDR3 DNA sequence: TGCGCCAGCAGCTTGGCGCTGACAGACTACAATGAGCAGTTCTTC.

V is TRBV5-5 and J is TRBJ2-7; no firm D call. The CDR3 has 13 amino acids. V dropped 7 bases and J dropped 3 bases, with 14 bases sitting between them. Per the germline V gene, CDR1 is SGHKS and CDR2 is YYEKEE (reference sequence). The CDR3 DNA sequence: TGTGCCAGCTTGGTAAGGTCAGGCTACGAGCAGTACTTC. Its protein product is CASLVRSGYEQYF.